These 25 T cell receptor beta chains came from one sample sequenced in a study of T cells in Graves' hyperthyroidism and ophthalmopathy. RNA transcripts yielded amplified TCR beta CDR3 regions. In the first-round RT-PCR of the TCR CDR3, the HTBI primer set was used. TCRdb re-called the multiplex PCR reads with MiXCR, one entry per CDR3 protein. The profile shows some 550,000 distinct CDR3 sequences, around 15% of them singletons. Source material: blood. The receptors stem from a woman aged 35 to 49 with Graves' ophthalmopathy.

This clonotype was seen at least ten times. This chain connects TRBV5-1 to TRBJ2-1, with TRBD1 identical over 9 bases. V was pared by 1 base and J by 8 bases, with 7 bases of the junction left unmatched. Germline values: CDR1 SGHRS, CDR2 YFSETQ. The CDR3 has 15 amino acids. CDR3 sequence reads: CASSLTGTGSHEQFF. The CDR3 bases are TGCGCCAGCAGCTTGACCGGGACAGGGAGCCATGAGCAGTTCTTC. Based on the CDR3 plus reference TRBV5-1 and TRBJ2-1, the full variable domain is KAGVTQTPRYLIKTRGQQVTLSCSPISGHRSVSWYQQTPGQGLQFLFEYFSETQRNKGNFPGRFSGRQFSNSRSEMNVSTLELGDSALYLCASSLTGTGSHEQFFGPGTRLTVL.

This clonotype was found a few times. This chain links TRBV20-1 with TRBJ2-5, with TRBD2 identical over 8 bases. Germline V gene sequence: CDR1 DFQATT, CDR2 SNEGSKA (reference sequence). This CDR3 region has 15 residues. Unmatched junction bases numbered 9, after V lost 5 bases and J lost 1 base. For the CDR3, the DNA is TGCAGTGCTCCCCCTAGCGGGTCCGGCCAAGAGACCCAGTACTTC. This encodes CSAPPSGSGQETQYF.

The chain links TRBV29-1 to TRBJ2-1; D unresolved. The germline V gene encodes CDR1 SQVTM and CDR2 ANQGSEA. V lost 5 bases and J 5 bases, leaving 7 bases between the germline ends. This CDR3 is 11 amino acids long. The CDR3 region has the DNA TGCAGCGTTCTAGGTCACAATGAGCAGTTCTTC. Amino acids: CSVLGHNEQFF.

This clonotype was seen many times. The chain has TRBV3-1 and TRBJ2-3; 15 nucleotides match TRBD2. The CDR3 totals 17 residues. Germline loops: CDR1 LGHDT, CDR2 YNNKEL (reference sequence). J was trimmed by 2 bases and V by 4 bases; bases with no gene match: 4. The chain's CDR3 is CASSPGLAGGITDTQYF. CDR3 sequence (DNA): TGTGCCAGCAGCCCGGGACTAGCGGGGGGTATCACAGATACGCAGTATTTT.

This clonotype was detected many times. The chain recombines TRBV5-1 with TRBJ2-1; D not certain. Germline assignment: CDR1 SGHRS and CDR2 YFSETQ. Trimming removed 0 bases at V and 2 bases at J, with 6 bases between. The CDR3 extends over 14 amino acids. Written as DNA, the CDR3 is TGCGCCAGCAGCTTGGGACCACCCTACAATGAGCAGTTCTTC. This encodes CASSLGPPYNEQFF.

This clonotype was seen only a few times. This sequence joins TRBV12-3 or TRBV12-4 and TRBJ1-4; D perhaps matches TRBD1 (5 bases). Trimming took 6 bases from V and 8 from J, leaving 16 bases between them. CDR3 size: 14 residues. The CDR3 reads CASRDRGRGEKLFF. The CDR3 DNA reads as TGTGCCAGCAGGGACCGGGGCCGTGGGGAAAAACTGTTTTTT.

Many counts were recorded for this clonotype. The rearrangement joins TRBV5-1 to TRBJ2-7; the match to TRBD2 covers 13 bases. Germline V CDR1 and CDR2: SGHRS, YFSETQ. The CDR3 totals 15 residues. V lost 4 bases to trimming and J lost 4 bases; unmatched junction nucleotides: 5. The CDR3 sequence is CASSAWTSGSYEQYF. The CDR3 DNA follows: TGCGCCAGCAGCGCATGGACTAGCGGGAGTTACGAGCAGTACTTC.

This clonotype was picked up a small number of times. The V gene is TRBV11-3, the J gene TRBJ2-1; 9 nucleotides match TRBD2. The germline CDR1 and CDR2 sequences are SGHNT and YENEEA. J lost 11 bases, V lost 0 bases, and 14 bases had no gene match. CDR3 length: 17 residues. The CDR3, as DNA: TGTGCCAGCAGCTTAGAGTATGAGCGGGGGGCCCGACCTAAGCAGTTCTTC. It codes for CASSLEYERGARPKQFF.

The gene calls are TRBV4-2 and TRBJ2-7; 8 nucleotides align to TRBD2. This CDR3 has 14 amino acids. The germline V gene encodes CDR1 LGHNA and CDR2 YNFKEQ. The V and J ends lost 5 bases and 6 bases, in that order; junction bases with no gene match: 9. The CDR3 nucleotides are TGTGCCAGCAGCGCACCGGGACTAGAAGGCGAGCAGTACTTC. This codes for CASSAPGLEGEQYF.

Concerning this clonotype itself: Given a much more abundant clone one base away, this may be a read error. The genes are TRBV10-3 and TRBJ2-1; TRBD2 might be the D (6 bases). Germline loops: CDR1 ENHRY, CDR2 SYGVKD. The CDR3 is 14 amino acids. CDR3 loop: CATHGTSGWDEQSF. CDR3 nucleotides: TGTGCCACCCACGGCACCAGCGGGTGGGATGAGCAGTCCTTC.

This clonotype was counted between two and nine times. The chain has TRBV5-1 and TRBJ2-7, with D maybe TRBD2 (5 bases). Germline CDR1 and CDR2: SGHRS and YFSETQ. The CDR3 loop spans 20 amino acids. V shed 3 bases and J shed 3 bases, with 31 bases lying between them. The chain's CDR3 is CASSSAGGFNSDLAYYEQYF. The CDR3 DNA sequence: TGCGCCAGCAGCTCAGCCGGAGGCTTTAATTCCGACCTTGCCTACTACGAGCAGTACTTC.

The rearrangement links TRBV6-1 to TRBJ2-1; 9 bases align to TRBD2. V shed 5 bases and J 7 bases; nucleotides not matched to a gene: 9. The V gene's germline CDR1 is MNHNS and CDR2 SASEGT. This CDR3 region has 15 residues. The CDR3 is CASSNSGGLGNEQFF. The DNA for the CDR3 is TGTGCCAGCAGTAATAGCGGGGGCCTAGGGAATGAGCAGTTCTTC.

This clonotype was counted between two and nine times. The rearrangement links TRBV19 to TRBJ1-2; 11 bases align to TRBD1. Germline V gene lookup returns CDR1 LNHDA and CDR2 SQIVND (reference sequence). The CDR3 is 15 amino acids. V was pared by 5 bases and J by 4 bases, with 6 bases of the junction left unmatched. CDR3 sequence (DNA): TGTGCCAGTAGTTCGCCCGGGACAGGGGGCTATGGCTACACCTTC. Translation gives CASSSPGTGGYGYTF.

The gene calls are TRBV20-1 and TRBJ2-7, with D perhaps assigned TRBD1 or TRBD2 (5 bases each). Trimming pared 2 bases from V and 3 bases from J, leaving 14 bases between. Germline CDR1 and CDR2: DFQATT and SNEGSKA (reference sequence). This CDR3 has 14 amino acids. This CDR3 is CSARPSTGLYEQYF. CDR3 nucleotides: TGCAGTGCTAGACCCTCGACGGGGCTCTACGAGCAGTACTTC.

As for this clonotype: A much bigger clone sits one base away, suggesting this may be a read error. The chain uses TRBV7-9 and TRBJ1-5; D not certain. The CDR3 is 17 residues long. CDR1 and CDR2 (germline): SEHNR, FQNEAQ (reference sequence). The CDR3 loop reads CAGSLGSGKNSNQPQHF. The CDR3 bases are TGTGCCGGCAGCTTAGGGTCCGGGAAAAATAGCAATCAGCCCCAGCATTTT.

This clonotype has only a few counts. The chain is built from TRBV7-2 and TRBJ2-5, with no clear D. Trimming shortened V by 1 base and J by 7 bases, and 13 bases separated the two germline ends. This CDR3 has 14 residues. Germline lookup yields CDR1 SGHTA and CDR2 FQGNSA. CDR3 coding DNA: TGTGCCAGCAGCTTAGTGCAGGCCTCCAGGACCCAGTACTTC. It translates to CASSLVQASRTQYF.

The V and J genes are TRBV12-3 or TRBV12-4 and TRBJ2-1; 12 bases fit TRBD1. CDR3 size: 14 residues. With 5 bases clipped from V and 6 bases from J, the junction kept 2 bases outside the gene matches. The CDR3 region has the DNA TGTGCCAGCAGTCGGGGACAGGGGGCCAATGAGCAGTTCTTC. Its translation: CASSRGQGANEQFF.

The chain has TRBV7-3 and TRBJ2-3, with 9 bases that match TRBD2. Germline-derived CDR1 and CDR2 are SGHTA and FQGTGA. The CDR3 runs 15 residues. Unmatched junction bases numbered 1, after V lost 0 bases and J lost 3 bases. CDR3 in DNA: TGTGCCAGCAGCTTAACGGGACTAGCTACAGATACGCAGTATTTT. This translates into CASSLTGLATDTQYF.

The table lists this clonotype with many counts. V is TRBV5-1 and J is TRBJ2-1; D uncertain. The CDR3 covers 13 residues. With 7 bases removed from V and 8 bases from J, the gap between germline ends came to 16 bases. The germline gives CDR1 SGHRS, CDR2 YFSETQ. The DNA for the CDR3 is TGCGCCAGCGCACGAGACAAGGTTGATGAGCAGTTCTTC. This gives the protein CASARDKVDEQFF.

The chain joins TRBV9 to TRBJ2-1; 10 positions match TRBD1. Germline-derived CDR1 and CDR2 are SGDLS and YYNGEE. V trimming: 1 base; J trimming: 12 bases; junction bases outside the gene matches: 10. This CDR3 has 15 amino acids. Written as DNA, the CDR3 is TGTGCCAGCAGCGTAACGGGACAGGGGAAAAGTGGGCAGTTCTTC. As protein: CASSVTGQGKSGQFF.

V is TRBV6-5 and J is TRBJ1-1; D unresolved. The CDR3 length is 12 residues. The germline V gene has CDR1 MNHEY and CDR2 SVGAGI. The V gene lost 3 bases and the J gene lost 4 bases, with 6 bases spanning the gap. The CDR3 loop reads CASSYPPTEAFF. CDR3 DNA sequence: TGTGCCAGCAGTTATCCCCCCACTGAAGCTTTCTTT.

This clonotype showed up many times. V is TRBV3-1 and J is TRBJ1-1; D remains unclear. Germline lookup yields CDR1 LGHDT and CDR2 YNNKEL (reference sequence). There are 13 residues in the CDR3. V lost 7 bases and J 1 base, leaving 10 bases between the germline ends. This CDR3 reads CASTPFGNTEAFF. For the CDR3, the DNA is TGTGCCAGCACCCCCTTCGGGAACACTGAAGCTTTCTTT.

A few counts support this clonotype. This chain uses TRBV4-2 with TRBJ2-7; TRBD2 is a possible D gene (6 bases). Germline V gene sequence: CDR1 LGHNA, CDR2 YNFKEQ. This CDR3 region has 13 residues. Trimming stripped 2 bases from V and 9 bases from J, with 14 bases between. This CDR3 is CASSQTGVAAQYF. In DNA form, the CDR3 reads TGTGCCAGCAGCCAAACGGGGGTAGCTGCGCAGTACTTC.

This clonotype was counted at least ten times. The chain combines TRBV11-1 with TRBJ2-1, with 7 bases lining up with TRBD1. This CDR3 has 13 residues. Germline CDR1 reads SGHAT; CDR2 reads FQDESV (reference sequence). The V segment lost 4 bases and the J segment 7 bases; nucleotides outside the gene matches: 4. The CDR3 region is CASSSETGNEQFF. The DNA for the CDR3 is TGTGCCAGCAGCTCAGAGACAGGGAATGAGCAGTTCTTC.

This clonotype occurred many times. The chain uses TRBV27 and TRBJ1-1, with 7 bases identical to TRBD1. Germline V gene data show CDR1 as MNHEY and CDR2 as SMNVEV (reference sequence). After removal of 7 bases from V and 5 bases from J, the junction contained 13 bases not matched to a gene. CDR3 length equals 15 residues. The CDR3 here is CASNQRQGYETEAFF. The CDR3 DNA follows: TGTGCCAGCAACCAAAGACAGGGATACGAGACTGAAGCTTTCTTT.